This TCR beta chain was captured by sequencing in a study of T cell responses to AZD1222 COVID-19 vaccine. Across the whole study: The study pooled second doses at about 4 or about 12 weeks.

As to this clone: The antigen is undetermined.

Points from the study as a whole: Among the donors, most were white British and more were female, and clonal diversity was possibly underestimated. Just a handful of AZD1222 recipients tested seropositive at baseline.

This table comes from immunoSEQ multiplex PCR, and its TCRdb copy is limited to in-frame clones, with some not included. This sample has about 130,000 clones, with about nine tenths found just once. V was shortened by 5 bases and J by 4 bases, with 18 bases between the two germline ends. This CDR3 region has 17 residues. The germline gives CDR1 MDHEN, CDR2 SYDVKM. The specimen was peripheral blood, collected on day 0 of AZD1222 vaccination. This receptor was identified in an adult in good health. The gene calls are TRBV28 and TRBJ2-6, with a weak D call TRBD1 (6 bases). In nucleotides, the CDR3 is TGTGCCAGCAGTCACCGACAGGCCAGTGGCGGGGCCAACGTCCTGACTTTC. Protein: CASSHRQASGGANVLTF. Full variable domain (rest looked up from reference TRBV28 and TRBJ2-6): DVKVTQSSRYLVKRTGEKVFLECVQDMDHENMFWYRQDPGLGLRLIYFSYDVKMKEKGDIPEGYSVSREKKERFSLILESASTNQTSMYLCASSHRQASGGANVLTFGAGSRLTVL.